These T cell receptor beta chains were read from a single sample in a study of PD-1 blockade in classical Hodgkin lymphoma. The table came from immunoSEQ multiplex PCR; TCRdb's copy has only in-frame clones and leaves some out. The data hold tens of thousands of clones, with around nine tenths observed a single time. The sequencing used peripheral blood mononuclear cells (PBMCs), collected before the fourth cycle of nivolumab. Every receptor here comes from a human donor with classical Hodgkin lymphoma. CDR3s leave out the opening cysteine and the closing phenylalanine or tryptophan.

v_call: TRBV27; j_call: TRBJ1-2; cdr3_aa: ASSTAGDWGYGYT
v_call: TRBV10-2; j_call: TRBJ2-5; cdr3_aa: ASRGREAREVQETQY
v_call: TRBV5-8; j_call: TRBJ2-5; cdr3_aa: ASSRGQVKETQY
v_call: TRBV11-2; j_call: TRBJ2-3; cdr3_aa: ASSPSTDTQY
v_call: TRBV18; j_call: TRBJ2-7; cdr3_aa: ASSPPWGSSSYEQY
v_call: TRBV6-1; j_call: TRBJ2-1; cdr3_aa: ASSFQGDFYNEQF
v_call: TRBV5-1; j_call: TRBJ2-1; cdr3_aa: ASSWGTSYNEQF
v_call: TRBV29-1; j_call: TRBJ2-3; cdr3_aa: SVTTGHDTQY
v_call: TRBV27; j_call: TRBJ1-4; cdr3_aa: ASSLKVTGRKLF
v_call: TRBV5-1; j_call: TRBJ2-5; cdr3_aa: ASSHAGERSGTQY
v_call: TRBV18; j_call: TRBJ2-7; cdr3_aa: ASSREKDEQY
v_call: TRBV25-1; j_call: TRBJ2-1; cdr3_aa: ASSDTGLAGASYNEQF
v_call: TRBV5-1; j_call: TRBJ1-6; cdr3_aa: ASSLDMTGSNSPLH
v_call: TRBV28; j_call: TRBJ1-4; cdr3_aa: ASSKRDRSNEKLF
v_call: TRBV5-4; j_call: TRBJ2-1; cdr3_aa: ASSLGNHNEQF
v_call: TRBV11-3; j_call: TRBJ2-7; cdr3_aa: ASSLPHSSYEQY